This record covers a single T cell receptor (beta chain). Its matching antigen is unknown. This specimen belongs to a study of circulating and synovial CD4+ cells in juvenile arthritis. Germline V CDR1 and CDR2: MGHRA, YSYEKL. The CDR3 loop spans 18 amino acids. Trimming took 3 bases from V and 5 from J; bases not matched to a gene: 9. Here immunoSEQ multiplex PCR was the method, and the copy in TCRdb shows in-frame clones only, minus some. Of about 32,000 clones listed, more than 90% were seen once; the top ten hold around 0.63%. Findings and limits, study-wide: Shared-clonotype fractions with synovium likely underestimate full repertoire overlap.

Sequenced: CD4+ T cells from blood. This receptor was identified in a human donor with juvenile idiopathic arthritis. The gene calls are TRBV4-1 and TRBJ2-3; 15 positions agree with TRBD2. The CDR3, as DNA: TGCGCCAGCAGCCAGGGACTAGCGGGGGGACGTGCAAAAGATACGCAGTATTTT. Translation gives CASSQGLAGGRAKDTQYF.